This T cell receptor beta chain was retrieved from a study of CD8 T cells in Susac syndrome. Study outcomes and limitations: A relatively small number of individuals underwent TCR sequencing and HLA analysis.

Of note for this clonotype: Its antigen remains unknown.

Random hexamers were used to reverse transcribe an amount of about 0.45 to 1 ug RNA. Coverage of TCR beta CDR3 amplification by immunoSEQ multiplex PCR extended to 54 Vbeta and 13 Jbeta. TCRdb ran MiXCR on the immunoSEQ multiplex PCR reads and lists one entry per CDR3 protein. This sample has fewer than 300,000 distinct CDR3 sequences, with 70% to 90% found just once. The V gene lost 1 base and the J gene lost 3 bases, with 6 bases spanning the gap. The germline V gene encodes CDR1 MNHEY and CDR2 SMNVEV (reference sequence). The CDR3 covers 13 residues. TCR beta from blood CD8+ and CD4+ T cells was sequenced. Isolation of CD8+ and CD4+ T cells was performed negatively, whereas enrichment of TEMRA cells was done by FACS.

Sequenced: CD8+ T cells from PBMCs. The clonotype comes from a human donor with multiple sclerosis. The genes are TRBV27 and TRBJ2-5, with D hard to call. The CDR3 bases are TGTGCCAGCAGTTTATTTTATAAAGAGACCCAGTACTTC. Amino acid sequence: CASSLFYKETQYF.